These T cell receptor beta chains were read from a single sample in a study of blood T cell repertoires in COVID-19. Only in-frame clones appear in the TCRdb table, and some are missing; sequencing was by immunoSEQ multiplex PCR. Among around 150,000 clones listed, approximately 84% were seen once. Material: peripheral blood. These TCRs come from a human donor in a cohort sampled during active COVID-19. Each CDR3 is given with its conserved first and last residue. A D gene is named only where the DNA matches it firmly. Expanded clones are given a class, and other clones once, few, many or no size at all.

>NA|TRBV11-3|TRBJ2-3|TRBD1
CASSLGSGTGEADTQYF
TGTGCCAGCAGCTTAGGGTCCGGGACAGGGGAGGCCGATACGCAGTATTTT
>many|TRBV5-1|TRBJ1-1|TRBD1
CASSSPDDRGLSFF
TGCGCCAGCAGCTCCCCGGACGACAGGGGGCTATCTTTCTTT
>NA|TRBV5-1|TRBJ2-3|TRBD2
CASSLTSGDGTEYF
TGCGCCAGCAGCTTGACTAGCGGGGACGGAACGGAGTATTTT
>NA|TRBV2|TRBJ2-3|TRBD2
CASSVMAGDTDTQYF
TGTGCCAGCAGTGTTATGGCGGGGGACACAGATACGCAGTATTTT
>NA|TRBV5-4|TRBJ2-3|TRBD2
CASSLGLAGGDTQYF
TGTGCCAGCAGCTTGGGACTAGCGGGGGGGGATACGCAGTATTTT
>NA|TRBV19|TRBJ1-5|TRBD1
CASTLDRSPYSNQPQHF
TGTGCCAGTACCCTGGACAGGAGTCCCTATAGCAATCAGCCCCAGCATTTT
>NA|TRBV18|TRBJ2-5|TRBD1
CASSIRGLETQYF
TGTGCCAGCTCCATCAGGGGGCTGGAGACCCAGTACTTC
>NA|TRBV28|TRBJ1-2|NA
CASSLMGYRGGPGYTF
TGTGCCAGCAGTTTAATGGGGTACCGGGGAGGGCCGGGCTACACCTTC
>NA|TRBV6-5|TRBJ2-2|TRBD1
CASSSGQGAPGELFF
TGTGCCAGCAGCTCAGGACAGGGGGCGCCCGGGGAGCTGTTTTTT
>once|TRBV6-5|TRBJ2-7|NA
CASSIGVTYEQYF
TGTGCCAGCAGTATAGGGGTTACCTACGAGCAGTACTTC
>NA|TRBV7-2|TRBJ2-3|NA
CASSFRDTTDTQYF
TGTGCCAGCAGCTTCCGGGACACGACAGATACGCAGTATTTT
>NA|TRBV7-9|TRBJ1-1|TRBD1
CASSLMTGSTEAFF
TGTGCCAGCAGCCTCATGACAGGGAGCACTGAAGCTTTCTTT
>NA|TRBV3-1/TRBV3-2|TRBJ2-4|NA
CASSQAAGAYKNIQYF
TGTGCCAGCAGCCAAGCTGCAGGTGCTTACAAAAACATTCAGTACTTC
>NA|TRBV7-9|TRBJ1-2|NA
CASSPGQATSYGYTF
TGTGCCAGCAGCCCCGGCCAGGCCACCTCCTATGGCTACACCTTC
>NA|TRBV6-2/TRBV6-3|TRBJ2-1|NA
CASSSETGSSYNEQFF
TGTGCCAGCAGTAGTGAGACAGGTAGCTCCTACAATGAGCAGTTCTTC
>NA|TRBV19|TRBJ1-6|NA
CASSFRGNSPLHF
TGTGCCAGTTCTTTCAGGGGTAATTCACCCCTCCACTTT
>NA|TRBV7-2|TRBJ2-7|NA
CASSFPAGDYEQYF
TGTGCCAGCAGCTTCCCTGCGGGCGATTACGAGCAGTACTTC
>NA|TRBV7-9|TRBJ2-5|NA
CASGQPKAQETQYF
TGTGCCTCCGGACAGCCTAAGGCCCAAGAGACCCAGTACTTC
>NA|TRBV27|TRBJ2-1|TRBD2
CASSLLGGKRGNEQFF
TGTGCCAGCAGTTTATTGGGCGGGAAGCGGGGCAATGAGCAGTTCTTC
>NA|TRBV6-5|TRBJ2-7|TRBD1
CASIPPDRSPYEQYF
TGTGCCAGCATCCCCCCGGACAGGTCTCCCTACGAGCAGTACTTC
>NA|TRBV7-3|TRBJ1-1|TRBD1
CASSPGQGQEAFF
TGTGCCAGCAGCCCTGGACAGGGCCAGGAAGCTTTCTTT
>NA|TRBV3-1/TRBV3-2|TRBJ2-3|NA
CASSPPRRSSTDTQYF
TGTGCCAGCAGCCCGCCTAGGAGGTCCAGCACAGATACGCAGTATTTT
>NA|TRBV27|TRBJ1-1|NA
CSLKRGGDTEAFF
TGTTCACTGAAGAGGGGAGGGGACACTGAAGCTTTCTTT
>NA|TRBV5-1|TRBJ1-1|NA
CASSSRWEWGGAAFF
TGCGCCAGCAGCTCCCGCTGGGAATGGGGAGGGGCAGCTTTCTTT
>few|TRBV18|TRBJ2-1|NA
CASSPGGEQFF
TGTGCCAGCTCACCCGGCGGGGAGCAGTTCTTC
>NA|TRBV9|TRBJ2-1|NA
CASSAGSGSYNEQFF
TGTGCCAGCAGCGCCGGTAGCGGCTCCTACAATGAGCAGTTCTTC
>NA|TRBV19|TRBJ2-6|NA
CASTLSGANVLTF
TGTGCCAGTACCCTCTCTGGGGCCAACGTCCTGACTTTC
>NA|TRBV5-1|TRBJ1-2|NA
CASSRETDGYTF
TGCGCCAGCAGCCGGGAGACGGATGGCTACACCTTC